The 14 T cell receptor beta chains in this list originate from one sample, sequenced in a study of T-cell reconstitution after alpha-beta-depleted transplantation in children. Unique molecular identifiers featured in how the TCRbeta library was prepared. TCRdb re-called the PCR reads through MiXCR, storing one row per CDR3 protein. The table includes about 360,000 distinct CDR3 sequences, less than 15% detected once. This specimen consisted of PBMCs, obtained from the stem cell graft. The receptors derive from a human donor who donated a stem cell graft to a child with Fanconi anemia.

The rearrangement links TRBV4-2 to TRBJ1-2; D is possibly TRBD1 (5 bases). The CDR3 sequence is 14 residues long. Germline V gene data show CDR1 as LGHNA and CDR2 as YNFKEQ. V was clipped by 0 bases and J by 3 bases, with 8 bases between them. The CDR3 spells CASSQEWGDYGYTF. DNA of the CDR3: TGTGCCAGCAGCCAAGAGTGGGGGGACTATGGCTACACCTTC.

A few counts support this clonotype. J is TRBJ1-6 and V is TRBV20-1, with TRBD1 as a possible D gene (5 bases). The CDR3 extends over 13 amino acids. The V and J ends lost 4 bases and 6 bases respectively, with 10 bases between them. Germline-derived CDR1 and CDR2 are DFQATT and SNEGSKA (reference sequence). The CDR3 loop reads CSATGTANSPLHF. The CDR3 DNA is TGCAGTGCTACCGGGACTGCTAATTCACCCCTCCACTTT.

This clonotype was detected many times. The gene calls are TRBV5-1 and TRBJ2-2; D not certain. Germline CDR1 and CDR2: SGHRS and YFSETQ. The CDR3 runs to 14 residues. V lost 7 bases, J lost 0 bases, and 10 bases lay in between. The DNA for the CDR3 is TGCGCCAGCGAATCAAATACGAACACCGGGGAGCTGTTTTTT. It codes for CASESNTNTGELFF.

This clonotype was counted only a few times. The chain combines TRBV3-1 with TRBJ2-3; TRBD2 matches 8 bases. With 4 bases clipped from V and 2 bases from J, the junction kept 8 bases outside the gene matches. The CDR3 is 16 residues long. Per the germline V gene, CDR1 is LGHDT and CDR2 is YNNKEL (reference sequence). This chain's CDR3 is CASSLRGGPTTDTQYF. As DNA, the CDR3 is TGTGCCAGCAGCCTTCGCGGGGGGCCCACCACAGATACGCAGTATTTT.

This clonotype was recorded at least ten times. The chain couples TRBV7-6 to TRBJ2-3, with 9 bases aligning to TRBD1. The germline V gene encodes CDR1 SGHVS and CDR2 FNYEAQ. The CDR3 runs 14 residues. V lost 6 bases, J lost 4 bases, and 5 bases stayed unmatched. This CDR3 reads CASSWGDRADTQYF. The CDR3 DNA follows: TGTGCCAGCAGTTGGGGGGACAGGGCAGATACGCAGTATTTT.

The chain has TRBV28 and TRBJ1-5, with D maybe TRBD1 (5 bases). The V end lost 7 bases, the J end lost 6 bases, and 16 bases lay between the germline ends. Germline CDR1 and CDR2: MDHEN and SYDVKM. The CDR3 is made up of 14 amino acids. The CDR3 loop is CASTGRTGTQPQHF. As DNA, the CDR3 is TGTGCCAGCACGGGACGGACGGGGACTCAGCCCCAGCATTTT.

The chain combines TRBV25-1 with TRBJ1-5, with D unclear. This CDR3 region has 14 residues. Germline V gene sequence: CDR1 MGHDK, CDR2 SYGVNS. Trimming pared 4 bases from V and 5 bases from J, leaving 12 bases between. The CDR3 nucleotides read TGTGCCAGCAGTGGGCTTCGGACTCATCAGCCCCAGCATTTT. Amino acids: CASSGLRTHQPQHF. Together with reference TRBV25-1 and TRBJ1-5, the CDR3 gives the full variable domain: EADIYQTPRYLVIGTGKKITLECSQTMGHDKMYWYQQDPGMELHLIHYSYGVNSTEKGDLSSESTVSRIRTEHFPLTLESARPSHTSQYLCASSGLRTHQPQHFGDGTRLSIL.

The rearrangement links TRBV11-2 to TRBJ2-1, with D perhaps being TRBD1 or TRBD2 (5 bases each). The ends were cut back, 1 base at V and 2 bases at J, with 12 bases in the middle. CDR3 length equals 16 residues. Germline assignment: CDR1 SGHAT and CDR2 FQNNGV. CDR3 nucleotides: TGTGCCAGCAGCTTAGGGGGTGAGGGGCCCTACAATGAGCAGTTCTTC. This translates into CASSLGGEGPYNEQFF.

This clonotype was picked up many times. This chain links TRBV25-1 with TRBJ1-1; D possibly corresponds to TRBD1 (6 bases). The CDR3 covers 16 residues. V was pared by 5 bases and J by 5 bases, with 21 bases between. Per germline, CDR1 MGHDK and CDR2 SYGVNS. Here the CDR3 DNA reads TGTGCCAGCAGTAATCGTAGGGGCAGGGGATGGACTGAAGCTTTCTTT. Its protein is CASSNRRGRGWTEAFF.

This clonotype turned up a few times. V and J are TRBV14 and TRBJ2-5; D is possibly TRBD1 (6 bases). Trimming pared 4 bases from V and 4 bases from J, leaving 13 bases between. Germline CDR1 reads SGHDN; CDR2 reads FVKESK. The CDR3 is made up of 14 amino acids. Here the CDR3 reads CASSLQGLLETQYF. Here the CDR3 DNA reads TGTGCCAGCAGCCTACAGGGATTATTAGAGACCCAGTACTTC. Full variable domain (outside the CDR3, taken from reference TRBV14 and TRBJ2-5): EAGVTQFPSHSVIEKGQTVTLRCDPISGHDNLYWYRRVMGKEIKFLLHFVKESKQDESGMPNNRFLAERTGGTYSTLKVQPAELEDSGVYFCASSLQGLLETQYFGPGTRLLVL.

This clonotype was seen a few times. The chain employs TRBV5-1 and TRBJ2-1, with 8 bases matching TRBD2. The CDR3 has 15 residues. Germline trimming cut 0 bases from V and 6 bases from J; bases unmatched to any gene: 5. The germline V gene has CDR1 SGHRS and CDR2 YFSETQ. The CDR3 DNA reads TGCGCCAGCAGCTTGGAGGGACTAGGACGCAATGAGCAGTTCTTC. Translating gives CASSLEGLGRNEQFF.

This clonotype has just a few counts. The chain employs TRBV9 and TRBJ2-5, with TRBD2 matching over 9 bases. The CDR3 consists of 15 residues. CDR1 SGDLS and CDR2 YYNGEE come from the germline V gene. V trimming: 0 bases; J trimming: 3 bases; junction bases outside the gene matches: 3. For the CDR3, the DNA is TGTGCCAGCAGCGTAGAGGGACTAGCAAAAGAGACCCAGTACTTC. Protein: CASSVEGLAKETQYF.

CDR3 loop: CASTDYRDKSYEQYF. In DNA form, the CDR3 reads TGTGCCAGCACCGATTACCGGGACAAGTCCTACGAGCAGTACTTC. The chain carries TRBV6-2 or TRBV6-3 and TRBJ2-7; a possible D gene is TRBD1 (6 bases). The CDR3 covers 15 residues. V lost 7 bases and J lost 1, with 17 bases in between. Germline V gene sequence: CDR1 MNHEY, CDR2 SVGEGT.

The chain recombines TRBV6-2 or TRBV6-3 with TRBJ1-1; a possible D gene is TRBD1 (6 bases). The CDR3 is 15 residues long. Per the germline V gene, CDR1 is MNHEY and CDR2 is SVGEGT. V dropped 6 bases and J dropped 4 bases, with 18 bases sitting between them. CDR3: CASRFTGSGVTEAFF. In DNA, the CDR3 is TGTGCCAGCAGGTTCACAGGGAGCGGGGTCACTGAAGCTTTCTTT.